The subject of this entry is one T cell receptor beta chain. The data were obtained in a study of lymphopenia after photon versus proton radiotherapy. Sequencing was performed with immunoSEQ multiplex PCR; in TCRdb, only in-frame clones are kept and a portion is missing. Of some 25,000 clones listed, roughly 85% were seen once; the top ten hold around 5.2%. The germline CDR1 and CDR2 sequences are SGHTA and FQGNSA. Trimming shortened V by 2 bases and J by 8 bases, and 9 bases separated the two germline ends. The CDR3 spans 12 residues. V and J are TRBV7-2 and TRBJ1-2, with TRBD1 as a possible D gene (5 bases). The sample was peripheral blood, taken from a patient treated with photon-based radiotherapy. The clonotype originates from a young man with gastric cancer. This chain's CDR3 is CASSLSGGGYTF. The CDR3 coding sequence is TGTGCCAGCAGCTTAAGTGGGGGAGGCTACACCTTC.